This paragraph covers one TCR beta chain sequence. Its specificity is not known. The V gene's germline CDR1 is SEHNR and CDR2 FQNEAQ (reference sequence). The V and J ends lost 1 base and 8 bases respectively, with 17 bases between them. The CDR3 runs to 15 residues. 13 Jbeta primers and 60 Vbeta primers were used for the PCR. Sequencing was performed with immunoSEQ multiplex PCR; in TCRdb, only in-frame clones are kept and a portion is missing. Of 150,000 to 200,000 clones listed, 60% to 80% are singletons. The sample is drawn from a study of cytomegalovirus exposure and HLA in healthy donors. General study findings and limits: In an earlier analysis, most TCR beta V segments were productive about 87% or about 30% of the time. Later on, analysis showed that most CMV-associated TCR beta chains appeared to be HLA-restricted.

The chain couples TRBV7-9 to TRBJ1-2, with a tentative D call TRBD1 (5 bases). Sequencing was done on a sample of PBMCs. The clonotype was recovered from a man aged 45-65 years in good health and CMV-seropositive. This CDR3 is CASSLVEGSPGGYTF. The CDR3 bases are TGTGCCAGCAGCTTAGTGGAGGGGAGTCCCGGCGGCTACACCTTC.